This TCR beta chain stems from a study of blood T cell repertoires in COVID-19. The wider study: Nucleic acid was either cDNA or gDNA, and it came from T cells, B-cell-depleted T cells, or PBMCs.

Germline loops: CDR1 LGHDT, CDR2 YNNKEL (reference sequence). The germline V and J ends were trimmed by 4 bases and 2 bases, with 18 bases remaining between them. The CDR3 is 17 residues long. This clone has only one observation. The method was immunoSEQ multiplex PCR; TCRdb's version includes in-frame clones alone and lacks a portion of them. The repertoire includes about 100,000 clones, about 77% of them detected once, and 16% sits in the top ten. Sequencing input: peripheral blood. The clonotype comes from a human donor in a cohort sampled during active COVID-19. The chain uses TRBV3-1 (or the pseudogene TRBV3-2) and TRBJ2-1; D might be TRBD1 (6 bases). The CDR3, as DNA: TGTGCCAGCAGCCCACCCCGGGGACAAAGGGCCTACAATGAGCAGTTCTTC. Translated, it gives CASSPPRGQRAYNEQFF.